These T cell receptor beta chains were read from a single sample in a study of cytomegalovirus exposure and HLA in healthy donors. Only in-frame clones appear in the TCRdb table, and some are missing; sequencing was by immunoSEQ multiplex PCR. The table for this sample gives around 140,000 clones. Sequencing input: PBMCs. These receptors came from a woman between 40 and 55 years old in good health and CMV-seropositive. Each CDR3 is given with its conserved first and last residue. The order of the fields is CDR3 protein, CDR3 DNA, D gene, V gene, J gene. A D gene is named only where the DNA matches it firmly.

CASSYGTGLVHSPLHF	TGTGCCAGCAGTTACGGAACAGGTTTAGTTCATTCACCCCTCCACTTT	-	TRBV6-6	TRBJ1-6
CASSGQNNQPQHF	TGTGCCAGCAGTGGACAGAACAATCAGCCCCAGCATTTT	-	TRBV6-1	TRBJ1-5
CASSMTGGSYEQYF	TGTGCCAGTAGTATGACAGGGGGTTCCTACGAGCAGTACTTC	TRBD1	TRBV19	TRBJ2-7
CASSYSRNRGHEQYF	TGTGCCAGCAGTTACTCGAGGAACAGGGGCCACGAGCAGTACTTC	TRBD1	TRBV6-5	TRBJ2-7
CASSYRTGNEKLFF	TGTGCCAGCAGCTATCGGACGGGAAATGAAAAACTGTTTTTT	-	TRBV5-8	TRBJ1-4
CASSSQVEETQYF	TGCGCCAGCAGCTCACAGGTGGAAGAGACCCAGTACTTC	-	TRBV5-1	TRBJ2-5
CASSAVAGVVTEAFF	TGTGCCAGCAGTGCGGTGGCAGGGGTAGTCACTGAAGCTTTCTTT	-	TRBV2	TRBJ1-1
CASSPIRQGGAFF	TGTGCCAGCAGCCCAATTCGACAGGGGGGAGCTTTCTTT	TRBD1	TRBV2	TRBJ1-1
CASSEILGPNNEQFF	TGTGCCAGCAGTGAAATATTGGGGCCTAACAATGAGCAGTTCTTC	-	TRBV25-1	TRBJ2-1
CSVETGGGFTEAFF	TGCAGCGTTGAAACCGGGGGGGGGTTCACTGAAGCTTTCTTT	-	TRBV29-1	TRBJ1-1
CASSGMDSTGYGYTF	TGTGCCAGCAGCGGAATGGACAGTACGGGCTATGGCTACACCTTC	-	TRBV9	TRBJ1-2
CASRIRDSDSPLHF	TGTGCCAGCAGGATCCGGGACAGCGATTCACCCCTCCACTTT	TRBD1	TRBV6-6	TRBJ1-6
CASRTELAEYNEQFF	TGCGCCAGCAGAACCGAACTAGCGGAGTACAATGAGCAGTTCTTC	TRBD2	TRBV5-1	TRBJ2-1
CASSEERTGGEKLFF	TGTGCCAGCAGTGAGGAACGGACAGGGGGCGAAAAACTGTTTTTT	TRBD1	TRBV2	TRBJ1-4
CASSLPATNEKLFF	TGCGCCAGCAGCTTGCCAGCAACTAATGAAAAACTGTTTTTT	-	TRBV5-1	TRBJ1-4
CASSLSAGVRHTEAFF	TGTGCCAGCAGCTTAAGCGCTGGCGTACGGCACACTGAAGCTTTCTTT	-	TRBV7-9	TRBJ1-1
CASSAYSMGYTF	TGTGCCAGTAGTGCATACAGTATGGGCTACACCTTC	-	TRBV19	TRBJ1-2
CASSYRQALSATNEKLFF	TGTGCCAGCAGCTACCGACAGGCCCTATCCGCAACTAATGAAAAACTGTTTTTT	-	TRBV7-9	TRBJ1-4
CASSLRGQGGTSGRAHEQYF	TGTGCCAGCAGTTTACGGGGTCAGGGGGGAACTAGCGGGAGGGCCCACGAGCAGTACTTC	TRBD2	TRBV27	TRBJ2-7
CASTKGGGYTGELFF	TGTGCCAGTACCAAAGGGGGAGGGTACACCGGGGAGCTGTTTTTT	-	TRBV19	TRBJ2-2
CASSKGLRNEKLFF	TGTGCCAGCAGTAAGGGACTTAGGAATGAAAAACTGTTTTTT	-	TRBV27	TRBJ1-4
CASSLDRGRGEKPFF	TGTGCCAGCAGCTTAGACAGGGGGCGGGGTGAAAAACCGTTTTTT	TRBD1	TRBV7-2	TRBJ1-4
CASSLVVGARTQYF	TGTGCCAGCAGCTTAGTGGTAGGGGCCCGGACCCAGTACTTC	-	TRBV28	TRBJ2-5
CASSLRGQKSSYNEQFF	TGCGCCAGCAGCTTGCGAGGACAGAAAAGCTCCTACAATGAGCAGTTCTTC	-	TRBV5-1	TRBJ2-1
CASNLGRSSGRSSYNEQFF	TGTGCCAGCAACCTGGGTCGTAGTAGCGGAAGGAGCTCCTACAATGAGCAGTTCTTC	-	TRBV13	TRBJ2-1
CASSGTGGNQPQHF	TGTGCCAGCAGTGGGACAGGGGGCAATCAGCCCCAGCATTTT	TRBD1	TRBV6-5	TRBJ1-5
CASSASGTAGYEQYF	TGTGCCAGCAGCGCCTCCGGGACAGCGGGCTACGAGCAGTACTTC	-	TRBV9	TRBJ2-7